The rows below give T cell receptor beta chains drawn from one sample of a study of low-dose radiotherapy and immunotherapy resistance in tumors. Each CDR3 protein is one row after TCRdb ran MiXCR on the reads. The sample has around 90,000 distinct CDR3 sequences; under 20% are singletons. Sequenced here: PBMCs, sampled before treatment. The receptors shown here come from a male donor with prostate cancer. The CDR3 runs from the conserved cysteine through the conserved F or W. The D gene is left open where the match is weak. Only some rows state a clone size, as once, few, many or a class for expanded clones.

J,size,D,V,DNA,CDR3
TRBJ2-7,few,.,TRBV3-1,TGTGCCAGCAGCCAAGATGGACGGTACGAGCAGTACTTC,CASSQDGRYEQYF
TRBJ1-3,many,.,TRBV18,TGTGCCAGCTCACCAAGTATGTCCGGCTCTGGAAACACCATATATTTT,CASSPSMSGSGNTIYF
TRBJ2-2,many,.,TRBV2,TGTGCCAGCAGTGTGCAGCCACCCGGGGAGCTGTTTTTT,CASSVQPPGELFF
TRBJ2-5,many,.,TRBV29-1,TGCAGCGTTGAACAAGGACAAGAGACCCAGTACTTC,CSVEQGQETQYF
TRBJ1-2,.,TRBD1,TRBV27,TGTGCCAGCAGGGGGGAGGGGGCGCGTGGCTACACCTTC,CASRGEGARGYTF
TRBJ2-2,many,TRBD2,TRBV19,TGTGCCAGTAGTACGGGACTAGCGGGAGGCATATCTGGAGGCACCGGGGAGCTGTTTTTT,CASSTGLAGGISGGTGELFF
TRBJ2-1,many,TRBD1,TRBV25-1,TGTGCCAGCAGGGAACCGGGACAGGGCTACAATGAGCAGTTCTTC,CASREPGQGYNEQFF
TRBJ2-6,many,.,TRBV14,TGTGCCAGCAGCCAACCCTGGACGGGTTTCCGTCTGGGGGATGGGGCCAACGTCCTGACTTTC,CASSQPWTGFRLGDGANVLTF
TRBJ1-5,many,.,TRBV6-2/TRBV6-3,TGTGCCAGCAGTGAAATAAGGCGACCAGATCAGCCCCAGCATTTT,CASSEIRRPDQPQHF
TRBJ2-1,many,TRBD2,TRBV5-1,TGCGCCAGCAGCTTGGGGACTAGCGGTAATGAGCAGTTCTTC,CASSLGTSGNEQFF
TRBJ1-5,.,.,TRBV6-1,TGTGCCAGCAGTATCGGTCCCGTGGGAGGCAATCAGCCCCAGCATTTT,CASSIGPVGGNQPQHF
TRBJ2-2,many,.,TRBV7-3,TGTGCCAGCAGCTTATCTGGTGCGGGACCCCAGGGCGGGGAGCTGTTTTTT,CASSLSGAGPQGGELFF
TRBJ2-7,.,.,TRBV2,TGTGCCAGCGGAACAGCCCTTTCCCTTAGCTTC,CASGTALSLSF
TRBJ2-1,many,TRBD2,TRBV27,TGTGCCAGCAGTTTAGGGGCTAGCGGACACAATGAGCAGTTCTTC,CASSLGASGHNEQFF
TRBJ2-1,many,TRBD2,TRBV6-6,TGTGCCAGCAGTAAACACCTAGCGGGGGGGCCGGATGATGAGCAGTTCTTC,CASSKHLAGGPDDEQFF
TRBJ2-7,many,.,TRBV6-6,TGTGCCAGCAGTTACCTTGCGGGCCCGTCCTACGAGCAGTACTTC,CASSYLAGPSYEQYF
TRBJ2-1,many,TRBD2,TRBV7-2,TGTGCCAGCAGCACGGATCTAGCGGGGGGGCGCTACAATGAGCAGTTCTTC,CASSTDLAGGRYNEQFF
TRBJ2-7,many,TRBD2,TRBV28,TGTGCCAGCAGGGCAGCGGGAGACTCCTACGAGCAGTACTTC,CASRAAGDSYEQYF
TRBJ2-7,many,TRBD1,TRBV20-1,TGCAGTGCTCCGACAGGGGTAGACGAGCAGTACTTC,CSAPTGVDEQYF
TRBJ2-5,many,.,TRBV6-5,TGTGCCAGCAGCTCCACTACCAAGACCCAGTACTTC,CASSSTTKTQYF
TRBJ2-7,.,.,TRBV28,TGTGCCAGCACTTCTATGGGGAGGAGCTCCTACGAGCAGTACTTC,CASTSMGRSSYEQYF
TRBJ2-2,.,.,TRBV10-1,.,CASSESTLPRTPGSCFF
TRBJ2-5,many,.,TRBV18,TGTGCCAGCTCACCACCCGCGTTTAGGGAGACCCAGTACTTC,CASSPPAFRETQYF
TRBJ2-6,many,.,TRBV20-1,TGCAGTGCGCCAAGGAAAACTGGGGCCAACGTCCTGACTTTC,CSAPRKTGANVLTF
TRBJ1-2,many,TRBD1,TRBV20-1,TGCAGTGCTAGATATCCGGGACAGGACATCTATGGCTACACCTTC,CSARYPGQDIYGYTF
TRBJ2-2,many,.,TRBV7-3,TGTGCCAGCAGCTCCTCGAACACCGGGGAGCTGTTTTTT,CASSSSNTGELFF
TRBJ1-6,many,.,TRBV6-5,TGTGCCAGCAGTCCCTGGGGGGTTCAGTATAATTCACCCCTCCACTTT,CASSPWGVQYNSPLHF
TRBJ1-1,many,TRBD1,TRBV6-2/TRBV6-3,TGTGCCAGCAGTTTCGCAGGGGGCGCCGGTACTGAAGCTTTCTTT,CASSFAGGAGTEAFF
TRBJ2-5,.,TRBD2,TRBV19,TGTGCCAGTAGTACCGGACTAGCGGGAGGAGAGACCCAGTACTTC,CASSTGLAGGETQYF
TRBJ2-5,many,TRBD2,TRBV6-2/TRBV6-3,TGTGCCAGCAGTTACCGGTTTGGGGCGGGAGAAGAGACCCAGTACTTC,CASSYRFGAGEETQYF
TRBJ1-2,many,.,TRBV7-9,TGTGCCAGCAGCCCCGACGGAGACTATGGCTACACCTTC,CASSPDGDYGYTF
TRBJ2-1,many,TRBD2,TRBV2,TGTGCCAGCTTGGGAGGGCGGGAGGTAACCTACAATGAGCAGTTCTTC,CASLGGREVTYNEQFF
TRBJ2-4,few,.,TRBV21-1,TGTGCCAGCAGCAGAAAACAGGGGGTCGAAAACATTCAGTACTTC,CASSRKQGVENIQYF
TRBJ2-3,many,.,TRBV9,TGTGCCAGCAGCGTAGGACAAGGGGTAATCACAGATACGCAGTATTTT,CASSVGQGVITDTQYF
TRBJ2-4,.,TRBD1,TRBV7-2,TGTGCCAGCAGCTTAGCCCGGACAGGGAACGGTCAAAACATTCAGTACTTC,CASSLARTGNGQNIQYF
TRBJ2-7,many,.,TRBV29-1,TGCAGCGTTGAAGTAGTTGCTTACGAGCAGTACTTC,CSVEVVAYEQYF
TRBJ2-3,.,.,TRBV5-1,TGCGCCAGCAGCTCCATAGCCACAGATACGCAGTATTTT,CASSSIATDTQYF
TRBJ1-2,many,TRBD1,TRBV4-1,TGCGCCAGCAGCCAAGCGGGACAGGGGGCAGGTGGCTACACCTTC,CASSQAGQGAGGYTF